Presented here are 10 T cell receptor beta chains from one specimen sequenced in a study of shared clonotypes between healthy human individuals. Sequencing was performed with immunoSEQ multiplex PCR; in TCRdb, only in-frame clones are kept and a portion is missing. This sample has under 600,000 clones, with approximately 95% found just once. Sequencing used naive CD4+ T cells sorted from blood. Subset denoted: CD45RA+ positively selected. All receptors derive from a woman in her twenties or thirties in good health.

The chain couples TRBV28 to TRBJ1-2, with D maybe TRBD1 (5 bases). Germline values: CDR1 MDHEN, CDR2 SYDVKM. CDR3 size: 12 residues. With 8 bases removed from V and 8 bases from J, the gap between germline ends came to 15 bases. The CDR3 spells CASGRGIRGYTF. In DNA, the CDR3 is TGTGCCAGCGGCCGGGGGATCCGGGGCTACACCTTC.

The rearrangement uses TRBV5-1 and TRBJ2-7; the D call may be TRBD1 or TRBD2 (5 bases each). V shed 4 bases and J shed 2 bases, with 13 bases lying between them. Looked up from germline, CDR1 is SGHRS and CDR2 is YFSETQ. CDR3 length equals 14 residues. The CDR3 DNA reads as TGCGCCAGCAGCACCCGGGACCTAACCTACGAGCAGTACTTC. Protein product: CASSTRDLTYEQYF.

This chain uses TRBV2 with TRBJ2-7; D remains ambiguous. In germline, CDR1 is SNHLY, CDR2 FYNNEI. V lost 1 base, J lost 6 bases, and 16 bases lay in between. The CDR3 loop spans 15 amino acids. The CDR3 DNA sequence: TGTGCCAGCAGTGAAGGTAGGACGACCTCCCCCGAGCAGTACTTC. Amino acids: CASSEGRTTSPEQYF.

This clone was counted a single time. The V and J genes are TRBV7-2 and TRBJ1-2; 12 nucleotides match TRBD1. Germline assignment: CDR1 SGHTA and CDR2 FQGNSA. V lost 4 bases, J lost 6 bases, and 12 bases stayed unmatched. This CDR3 contains 17 residues. The CDR3 DNA follows: TGTGCCAGCAGCTCTACGCCGGGACAGGGGGCGAGGAATGGCTACACCTTC. This translates into CASSSTPGQGARNGYTF.

In the case of this clone: Other DNA sequences in this specimen translate into the identical CDR3. The chain employs TRBV11-2 and TRBJ2-3; 10 nucleotides line up with TRBD2. Germline trimming cut 5 bases from V and 1 base from J; bases unmatched to any gene: 3. Germline-derived CDR1 and CDR2 are SGHAT and FQNNGV. This CDR3 has 15 residues. CDR3 coding DNA: TGTGCCAGCAGCCTGGGGACTAGCGGCACAGATACGCAGTATTTT. It encodes CASSLGTSGTDTQYF.

The J gene is TRBJ2-7, the V gene TRBV5-6; 12 positions agree with TRBD2. The CDR3 consists of 15 residues. With 6 bases clipped from V and 2 bases from J, the junction kept 6 bases outside the gene matches. The V gene's germline CDR1 is SGHDT and CDR2 YYEEEE. The CDR3 region has the DNA TGTGCCAGCAATCTAGCGGGAGGGTTAACCTACGAGCAGTACTTC. It encodes CASNLAGGLTYEQYF.

This chain joins TRBV5-6 and TRBJ1-6; a possible D gene is TRBD1 (5 bases). Trimming removed 4 bases from V and 10 bases from J, with 24 bases in between. The CDR3 length is 17 residues. Germline CDR1 and CDR2: SGHDT and YYEEEE. The CDR3 DNA reads TGTGCCAGCAGCAACCAAGGGTTTCAGGGTTCGAGGTCACCCCTCCACTTT. The encoded protein is CASSNQGFQGSRSPLHF.

The chain uses TRBV6-6 and TRBJ2-7, with TRBD1 matching 7 bases. The CDR3 extends over 12 amino acids. From germline, CDR1 is MNHNY and CDR2 SVGAGI (reference sequence). V gave up 5 bases and J gave up 4 bases; unmatched junction bases: 2. The DNA for the CDR3 is TGTGCCAGCAGTCTGGGACAGTACGAGCAGTACTTC. Encoded protein: CASSLGQYEQYF.

This clone appeared once. The J gene is TRBJ1-1, the V gene TRBV28; D is perhaps TRBD1 (5 bases). With 6 bases removed from V and 4 bases from J, the gap between germline ends came to 15 bases. CDR1 MDHEN and CDR2 SYDVKM come from the germline V gene. The CDR3 runs to 14 residues. The CDR3 is CASSARGGLTEAFF. The CDR3 DNA reads TGTGCCAGCAGCGCCCGGGGCGGGCTCACTGAAGCTTTCTTT.

This chain joins TRBV5-8 and TRBJ2-2; TRBD1 aligns across 7 bases. Germline V lookup: CDR1 SGHTS, CDR2 YDEGEE. This CDR3 is 14 amino acids long. V lost 2 bases to trimming and J lost 5 bases; unmatched junction nucleotides: 3. Here the CDR3 reads CASSLRQGTGELFF. CDR3 nucleotide sequence: TGTGCCAGCAGCTTACGACAGGGAACCGGGGAGCTGTTTTTT.